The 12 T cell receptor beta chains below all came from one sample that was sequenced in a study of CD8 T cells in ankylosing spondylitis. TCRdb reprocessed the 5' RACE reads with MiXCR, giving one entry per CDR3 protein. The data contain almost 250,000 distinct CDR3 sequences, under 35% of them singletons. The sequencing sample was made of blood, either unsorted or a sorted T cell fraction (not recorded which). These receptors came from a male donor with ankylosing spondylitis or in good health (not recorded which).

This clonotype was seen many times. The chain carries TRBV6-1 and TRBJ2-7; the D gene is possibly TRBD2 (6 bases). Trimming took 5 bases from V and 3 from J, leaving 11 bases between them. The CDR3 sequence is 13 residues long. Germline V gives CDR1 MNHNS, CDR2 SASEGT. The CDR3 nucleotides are TGTGCCAGCAGTCCGGACGGGGGCTACGAGCAGTACTTC. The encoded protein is CASSPDGGYEQYF.

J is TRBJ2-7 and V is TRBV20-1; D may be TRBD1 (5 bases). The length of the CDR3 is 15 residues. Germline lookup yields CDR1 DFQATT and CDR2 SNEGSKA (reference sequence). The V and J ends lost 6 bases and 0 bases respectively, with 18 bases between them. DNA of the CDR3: TGCAGTGCAAAGAACCCGAGACAGAGCTCCTACGAGCAGTACTTC. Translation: CSAKNPRQSSYEQYF.

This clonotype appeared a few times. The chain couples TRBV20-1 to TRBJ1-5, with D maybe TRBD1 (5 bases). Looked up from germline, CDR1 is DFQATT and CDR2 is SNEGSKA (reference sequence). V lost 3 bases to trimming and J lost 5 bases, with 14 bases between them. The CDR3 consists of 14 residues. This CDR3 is CSARGEGTDQPQHF. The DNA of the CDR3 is TGCAGTGCTAGGGGGGAGGGGACCGATCAGCCCCAGCATTTT.

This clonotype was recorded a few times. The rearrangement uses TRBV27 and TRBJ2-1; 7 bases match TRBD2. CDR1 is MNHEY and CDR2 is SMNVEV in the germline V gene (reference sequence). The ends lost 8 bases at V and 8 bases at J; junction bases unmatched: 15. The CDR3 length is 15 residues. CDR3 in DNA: TGTGCCAGCGCCCCGGGGAGGGGCCGCTGGGATGAGCAGTTCTTC. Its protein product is CASAPGRGRWDEQFF.

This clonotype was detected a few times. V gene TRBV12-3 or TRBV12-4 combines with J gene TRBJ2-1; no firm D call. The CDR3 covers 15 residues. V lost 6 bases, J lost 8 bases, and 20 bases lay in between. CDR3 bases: TGTGCCAGCAGCTCCCGGAGTAGGATGAGGCATGAGCAGTTCTTC. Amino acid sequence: CASSSRSRMRHEQFF.

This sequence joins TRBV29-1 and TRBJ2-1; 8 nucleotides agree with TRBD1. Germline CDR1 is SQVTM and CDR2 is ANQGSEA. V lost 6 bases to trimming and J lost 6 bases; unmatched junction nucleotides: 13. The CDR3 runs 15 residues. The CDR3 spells CSVRGTGGRVNEQFF. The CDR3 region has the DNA TGCAGCGTCCGAGGGACAGGTGGTAGGGTCAATGAGCAGTTCTTC.

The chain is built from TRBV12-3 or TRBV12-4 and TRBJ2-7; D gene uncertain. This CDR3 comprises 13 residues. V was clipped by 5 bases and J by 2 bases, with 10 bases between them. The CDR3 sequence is CASSGTAAYEQYF. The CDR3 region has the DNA TGTGCCAGCAGTGGCACAGCAGCCTACGAGCAGTACTTC.

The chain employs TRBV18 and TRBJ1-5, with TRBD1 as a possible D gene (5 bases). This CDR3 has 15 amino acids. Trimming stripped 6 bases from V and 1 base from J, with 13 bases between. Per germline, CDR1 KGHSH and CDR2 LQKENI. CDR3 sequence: CASSRQGVSNQPQHF. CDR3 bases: TGTGCCAGCTCCCGCCAAGGGGTAAGCAATCAGCCCCAGCATTTT.

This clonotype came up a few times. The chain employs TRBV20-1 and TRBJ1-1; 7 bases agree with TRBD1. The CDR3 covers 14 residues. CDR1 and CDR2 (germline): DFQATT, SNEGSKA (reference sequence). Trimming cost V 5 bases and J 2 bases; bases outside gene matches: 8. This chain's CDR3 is CSAEVGTANTEAFF. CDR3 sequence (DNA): TGCAGTGCTGAGGTGGGGACAGCAAACACTGAAGCTTTCTTT.

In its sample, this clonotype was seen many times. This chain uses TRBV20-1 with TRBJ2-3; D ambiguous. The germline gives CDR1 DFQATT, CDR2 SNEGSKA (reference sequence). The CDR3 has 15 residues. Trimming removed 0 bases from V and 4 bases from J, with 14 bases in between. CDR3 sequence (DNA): TGCAGTGCTAGAGATTACCTCCTCATGGCAGATACGCAGTATTTT. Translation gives CSARDYLLMADTQYF.

DNA for the CDR3: TGTGCCAGCTCACCACCCGACAGGGAAGAGACCCAGTACTTC. Its protein product is CASSPPDREETQYF. The chain links TRBV18 to TRBJ2-5, with 7 bases that match TRBD1. The CDR3 runs 14 residues. CDR1 is KGHSH, CDR2 LQKENI, per germline. J was trimmed by 3 bases and V by 0 bases; bases with no gene match: 1.

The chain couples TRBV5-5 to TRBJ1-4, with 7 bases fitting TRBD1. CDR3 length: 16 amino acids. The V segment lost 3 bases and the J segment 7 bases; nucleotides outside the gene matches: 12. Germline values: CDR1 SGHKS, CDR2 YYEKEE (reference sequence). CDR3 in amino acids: CASSSRWTGTGEKLFF. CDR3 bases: TGTGCCAGCAGCTCCAGATGGACAGGAACAGGTGAAAAACTGTTTTTT.